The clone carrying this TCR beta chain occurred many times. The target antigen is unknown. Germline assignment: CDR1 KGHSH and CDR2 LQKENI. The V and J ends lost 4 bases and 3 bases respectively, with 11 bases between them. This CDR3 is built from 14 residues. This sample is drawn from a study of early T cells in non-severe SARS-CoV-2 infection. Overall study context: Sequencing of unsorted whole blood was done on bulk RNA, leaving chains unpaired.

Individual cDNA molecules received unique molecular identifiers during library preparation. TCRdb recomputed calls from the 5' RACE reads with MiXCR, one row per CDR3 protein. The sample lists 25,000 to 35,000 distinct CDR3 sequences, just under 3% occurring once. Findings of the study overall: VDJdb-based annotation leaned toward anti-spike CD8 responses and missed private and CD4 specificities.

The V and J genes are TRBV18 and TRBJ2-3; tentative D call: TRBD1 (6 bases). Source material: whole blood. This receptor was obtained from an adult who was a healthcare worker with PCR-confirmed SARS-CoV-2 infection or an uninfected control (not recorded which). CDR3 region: CASSLQGRTDTQYF. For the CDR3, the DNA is TGTGCCAGCTCACTACAGGGAAGGACAGATACGCAGTATTTT.